This T cell receptor beta chain stems from a study of cytomegalovirus exposure and HLA in healthy donors. Study-wide results and caveats: Listed as cytomegalovirus-associated were 170 or so TCR beta chains. In most subjects, TCR beta sequences reportedly gave accurate predictions of HLA-A and HLA-B alleles. TCR beta V- and J-gene trimming was later associated with a missense DCLRE1C variant.

This clone was counted a few times. Its antigen is currently unknown. It was with 60 Vbeta and 13 Jbeta primers that the PCR ran. Produced via immunoSEQ multiplex PCR; TCRdb's table is partial and in-frame only. The sample has around 120,000 clones, roughly 82% seen once. V lost 3 bases and J 2 bases, leaving 13 bases between the germline ends. Germline V CDR1 and CDR2: ENHRY, SYGVKD. CDR3 length: 16 amino acids. What was sequenced was PBMCs. The receptor's source is a human donor in good health. The J gene is TRBJ1-4, the V gene TRBV10-3; a weak D match, TRBD1 (5 bases). CDR3 nucleotides: TGTGCCATCAGTGAATTGGCAGGGTCTACTAATGAAAAACTGTTTTTT. Translation gives CAISELAGSTNEKLFF.